This TCR beta chain emerged from a study of cytomegalovirus exposure and HLA in healthy donors. Whole-study results and caveats: Trimming of TCR beta V- and J-genes showed a link, identified in a later analysis, to a missense DCLRE1C variant. Across all donors, roughly uniform sequencing depth was an assumption of the presence/absence analyses.

The CDR3 spans 16 residues. The trim removed 4 bases at V and 3 bases at J, leaving 11 bases unmatched. Germline values: CDR1 MNHEY, CDR2 SMNVEV (reference sequence). On this clone: Antigen unknown.

In the PCR, 60 Vbeta and 13 Jbeta primers were used. The table came from immunoSEQ multiplex PCR; TCRdb's copy has only in-frame clones and leaves some out. The sample lists under 150,000 clones; around 77% were seen once. The TCR was taken from a man aged 30 to 45 in good health and CMV-seronegative. The specimen sequenced was PBMCs. The J gene is TRBJ2-7, the V gene TRBV27; 8 positions match TRBD2. The CDR3 DNA is TGTGCCAGCAGTTCCCCACCTTCAGCGGGAGTCTACGAGCAGTACTTC. Translation gives CASSSPPSAGVYEQYF.